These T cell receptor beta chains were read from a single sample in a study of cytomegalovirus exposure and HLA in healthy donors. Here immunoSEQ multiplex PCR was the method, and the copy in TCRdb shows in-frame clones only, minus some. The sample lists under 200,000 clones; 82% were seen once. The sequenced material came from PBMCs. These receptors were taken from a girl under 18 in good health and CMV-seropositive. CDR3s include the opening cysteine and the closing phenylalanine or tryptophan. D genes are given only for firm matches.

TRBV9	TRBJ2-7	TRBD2	TGTGCCAGCAGCTCCGGCGGGAGGCCTGACTACGAGCAGTACTTC	CASSSGGRPDYEQYF
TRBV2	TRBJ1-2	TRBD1	TGTGCCAGCAGCGTGACAGGGGGCAATGGCTACACCTTC	CASSVTGGNGYTF
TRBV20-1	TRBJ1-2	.	TGCAGTGCTGTCCGGACAGATGGCTACACCTTC	CSAVRTDGYTF
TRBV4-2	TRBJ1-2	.	TGTGCCAGCAGCCAAGATGGTCAGGACATCTACACCTTC	CASSQDGQDIYTF
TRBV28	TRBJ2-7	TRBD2	TGTGCCAGCAGAGGTACCGGACTAGCGGGACAGAGCTCCTACGAGCAGTACTTC	CASRGTGLAGQSSYEQYF
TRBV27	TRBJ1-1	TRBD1	TGTGCCAGCAGTTTCCGACGACAGGGGGGCACTGAAGCTTTCTTT	CASSFRRQGGTEAFF
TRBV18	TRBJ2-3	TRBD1	TGTGCCAGCTCACCAACCGGGACAGCGGATACGCAGTATTTT	CASSPTGTADTQYF
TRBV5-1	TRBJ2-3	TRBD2	TGCGCCAGCAGCTGGGGACTAGGGAACACAGATACGCAGTATTTT	CASSWGLGNTDTQYF
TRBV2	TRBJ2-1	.	TGTGCCAGCAGAGCTCCTGGTGAGCAGTTCTTC	CASRAPGEQFF
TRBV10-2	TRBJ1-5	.	TGCGCCAGCAGTGAGCGGAGTTATAGCAATCAGCCCCAGCATTTT	CASSERSYSNQPQHF
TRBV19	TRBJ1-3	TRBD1	TGTGCCAGTAGTCCCCCCACACAGGGGGCGAAGAACACCATATATTTT	CASSPPTQGAKNTIYF
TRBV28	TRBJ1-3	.	TGTGCCAGCAGTTTAGGTGGGGGGTCCGGAAACACCATATATTTT	CASSLGGGSGNTIYF
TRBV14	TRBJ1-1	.	TGTGCCAGCAGTCGCCTACGGCTAAGGGGAGAAGCTTTCTTT	CASSRLRLRGEAFF
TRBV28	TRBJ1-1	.	TGTGCCAGCAGTCTAGAAAACACTGAAGCTTTCTTT	CASSLENTEAFF
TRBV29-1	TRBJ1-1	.	TGCAGCGTGGGGGTCCGGGACAAAGGGATTTTTGAAGCTTTCTTT	CSVGVRDKGIFEAFF
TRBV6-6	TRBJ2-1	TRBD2	TGTGCCAGCAGCCTTGGGCTAGCGGCCTACAATGAGCAGTTCTTC	CASSLGLAAYNEQFF
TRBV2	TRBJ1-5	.	TGTGCCAGCAGTGCCAACAGGAAAAATCAGCCCCAGCATTTT	CASSANRKNQPQHF
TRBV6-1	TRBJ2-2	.	TGTGCCAGCAGTGAAATCGCTAGCAGGACCGGGGAGCTGTTTTTT	CASSEIASRTGELFF
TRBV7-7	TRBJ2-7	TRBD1	TGTGCTAGCAGCTCGGGACAGAGCTACGAGCAGTACTTC	CASSSGQSYEQYF
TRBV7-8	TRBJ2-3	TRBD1	TGTGCCAGCAGCACGGGACACAGGGGTGGGGGCACAGATACGCAGTATTTT	CASSTGHRGGGTDTQYF